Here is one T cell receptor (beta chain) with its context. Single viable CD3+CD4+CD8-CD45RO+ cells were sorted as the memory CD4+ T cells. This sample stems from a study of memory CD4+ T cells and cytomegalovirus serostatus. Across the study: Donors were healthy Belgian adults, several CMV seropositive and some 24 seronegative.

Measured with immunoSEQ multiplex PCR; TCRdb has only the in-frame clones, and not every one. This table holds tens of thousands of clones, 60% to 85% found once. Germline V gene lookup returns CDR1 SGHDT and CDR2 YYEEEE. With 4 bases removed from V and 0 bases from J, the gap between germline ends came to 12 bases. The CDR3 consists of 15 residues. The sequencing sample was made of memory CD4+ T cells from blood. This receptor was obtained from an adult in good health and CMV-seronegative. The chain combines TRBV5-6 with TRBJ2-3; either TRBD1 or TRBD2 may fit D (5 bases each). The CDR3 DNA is TGTGCCAGCAGCCGAGGGGTGACTAGCACAGATACGCAGTATTTT. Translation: CASSRGVTSTDTQYF.